One T cell receptor (beta chain) is described in this entry. Libraries were prepared by immunoSEQ multiplex PCR; TCRdb keeps only in-frame clonotypes and omits some of them. This table holds 250,000 to 350,000 clones, 89% found once. This entry belongs to a study of blood T cell repertoires in COVID-19. Study in general: Acute and convalescent COVID-19 samples came from the United States, Italy and Spain. From T cells, B-cell-depleted T cells, or PBMCs came the material, which was cDNA or gDNA.

Germline V CDR1 and CDR2: SQVTM, ANQGSEA. V lost 5 bases to trimming and J lost 5 bases, with 18 bases between them. CDR3 length: 14 residues. This sequence originates from an older woman with acute or convalescent COVID-19. The chain is built from TRBV29-1 and TRBJ1-1, with D tentatively TRBD1 (6 bases). The sequenced material came from peripheral blood. CDR3 sequence (DNA): TGCAGCGTTTGCCCACAGGGAGGGTTGACTGAAGCTTTCTTT. It encodes CSVCPQGGLTEAFF.